Shown below are 9 T cell receptor beta chains from a single sample sequenced in a study of lymphopenia after photon versus proton radiotherapy. TCRdb keeps only in-frame clones here, not all; method: immunoSEQ multiplex PCR. The table lists 70,000 to 95,000 clones, 65% to 85% of them singletons. Sequencing used peripheral blood, obtained from a patient treated with proton-based radiotherapy. The origin of the receptors is a man aged 55 to 69 with pancreatic cancer.

V gene TRBV7-3 combines with J gene TRBJ2-2, with D possibly being TRBD1 (6 bases). V lost 3 bases and J lost 4, with 9 bases in between. The germline V gene encodes CDR1 SGHTA and CDR2 FQGTGA. CDR3 length: 14 amino acids. CDR3 sequence reads: CASSLDSFTGELFF. CDR3 sequence (DNA): TGTGCCAGCAGCTTGGACAGTTTCACCGGGGAGCTGTTTTTT. Drawing the rest from reference TRBV7-3 and TRBJ2-2, the complete variable domain is GAGVSQTPSNKVTEKGKYVELRCDPISGHTALYWYRQSLGQGPEFLIYFQGTGAADDSGLPNDRFFAVRPEGSVSTLKIQRTERGDSAVYLCASSLDSFTGELFFGEGSRLTVL.

The chain carries TRBV7-2 and TRBJ1-2, with 8 positions matching TRBD1. Germline V gene lookup returns CDR1 SGHTA and CDR2 FQGNSA. Trimming at V came to 2 bases and at J to 14 bases, leaving 10 bases not matched to a gene. The CDR3 has 13 amino acids. The CDR3 loop reads CASSLSPGGVKTF. The CDR3 nucleotides read TGTGCCAGCAGCTTAAGTCCAGGGGGCGTGAAGACCTTC.

V is TRBV6-5 and J is TRBJ1-5; D is ambiguous. The CDR3 is made up of 16 amino acids. V was trimmed by 4 bases and J by 0 bases, leaving 13 bases between them. Germline V gives CDR1 MNHEY, CDR2 SVGAGI. CDR3 DNA: TGTGCCAGCAGTTCGGACGGACCCTTTAGCAATCAGCCCCAGCATTTT. It encodes CASSSDGPFSNQPQHF.

The chain recombines TRBV2 with TRBJ1-2, with a tentative D call TRBD1 (6 bases). CDR1 is SNHLY, CDR2 FYNNEI, per germline. Trimming removed 4 bases from V and 8 bases from J, with 20 bases in between. This CDR3 region has 15 residues. In nucleotides, the CDR3 is TGTGCCAGCAGTGCCCTGGTCTATGCAAGGGGGGGCTACACCTTC. Translation gives CASSALVYARGGYTF.

The gene calls are TRBV9 and TRBJ2-1; D is perhaps TRBD2 (5 bases). CDR1 is SGDLS, CDR2 YYNGEE, per germline. With 2 bases removed from V and 4 bases from J, the gap between germline ends came to 10 bases. This CDR3 region has 14 residues. The CDR3 nucleotides are TGTGCCAGCAGCGTGGCGGGCCTGTACAATGAGCAGTTCTTC. Its translation: CASSVAGLYNEQFF.

The CDR3 loop is CASSSPGTAKQYF. For the CDR3, the DNA is TGTGCCAGCAGCTCTCCCGGGACAGCCAAGCAGTACTTC. The J gene is TRBJ2-7, the V gene TRBV28; TRBD1 matches at 7 bases. Trimming cost V 6 bases and J 8 bases; bases outside gene matches: 10. Germline CDR1 reads MDHEN; CDR2 reads SYDVKM. The CDR3 totals 13 residues.

V usage is TRBV7-9 and J usage is TRBJ2-2; a weak D match, TRBD1 (5 bases). Between the trimmed V and J ends, which lost 0 bases and 6 bases, there was a span of 11 bases. Per germline, CDR1 SEHNR and CDR2 FQNEAQ (reference sequence). The CDR3 has 15 amino acids. In nucleotides, the CDR3 is TGTGCCAGCAGCTTAGCGGTACAGGCGTCCGGGGAGCTGTTTTTT. It yields the protein CASSLAVQASGELFF.

This chain connects TRBV5-4 to TRBJ1-3; D gene uncertain. V dropped 3 bases and J dropped 2 bases, with 9 bases sitting between them. From germline, CDR1 is SGHNT and CDR2 YYREEE (reference sequence). This CDR3 region has 14 residues. The DNA of the CDR3 is TGTGCCAGCAGCTCGGAGGTGACTGGAAACACCATATATTTT. This translates into CASSSEVTGNTIYF. The variable domain in full, completed from reference TRBV5-4 and TRBJ1-3, reads ETGVTQSPTHLIKTRGQQVTLRCSSQSGHNTVSWYQQALGQGPQFIFQYYREEENGRGNFPPRFSGLQFPNYSSELNVNALELDDSALYLCASSSEVTGNTIYFGEGSWLTVV.

The chain combines TRBV28 with TRBJ2-7, with D possibly matching TRBD1 (5 bases). The CDR3 consists of 14 residues. The germline V gene encodes CDR1 MDHEN and CDR2 SYDVKM. V was cut by 5 bases and J by 3 bases, with 14 bases left in between. This chain's CDR3 is CASSTVKGNYEQYF. The CDR3, as DNA: TGTGCCAGCAGTACCGTTAAGGGGAACTACGAGCAGTACTTC. The full variable domain, rest sourced from reference TRBV28 and TRBJ2-7, is DVKVTQSSRYLVKRTGEKVFLECVQDMDHENMFWYRQDPGLGLRLIYFSYDVKMKEKGDIPEGYSVSREKKERFSLILESASTNQTSMYLCASSTVKGNYEQYFGPGTRLTVT.